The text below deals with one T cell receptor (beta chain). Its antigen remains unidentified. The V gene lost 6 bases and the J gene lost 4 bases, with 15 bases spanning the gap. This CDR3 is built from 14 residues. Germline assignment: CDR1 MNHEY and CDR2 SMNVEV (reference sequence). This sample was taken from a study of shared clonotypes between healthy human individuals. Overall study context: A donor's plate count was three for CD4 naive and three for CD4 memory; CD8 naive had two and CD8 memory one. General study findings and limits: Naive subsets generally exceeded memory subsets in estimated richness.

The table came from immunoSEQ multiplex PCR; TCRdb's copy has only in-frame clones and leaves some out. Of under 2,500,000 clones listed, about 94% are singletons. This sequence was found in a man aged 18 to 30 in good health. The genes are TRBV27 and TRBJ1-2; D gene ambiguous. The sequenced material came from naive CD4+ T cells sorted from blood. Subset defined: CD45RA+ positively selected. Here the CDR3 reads CASSSEGPPYGYTF. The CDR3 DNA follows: TGTGCCAGCAGCTCCGAGGGTCCTCCCTATGGCTACACCTTC.